This TCR beta chain was captured in a study of T cell changes during pregnancy in multiple sclerosis. Produced via immunoSEQ multiplex PCR; TCRdb's table is partial and in-frame only. The sample lists some 41,000 clones, 90% to 95% occurring once. Trimming took 5 bases from V and 8 from J, leaving 19 bases between them. This CDR3 is 15 amino acids long. Looked up from germline, CDR1 is LNHDA and CDR2 is SQIVND (reference sequence). This specimen was CD4+ T cells from peripheral blood mononuclear cells, taken in the third trimester of pregnancy. The sequence was obtained from a female donor in good health, enrolled as a control in a pregnancy study. The chain recombines TRBV19 with TRBJ2-1, with D tentatively TRBD2 (5 bases). For the CDR3, the DNA is TGTGCCAGTAGTCGCCGGTCTTGGATCGGGGATGAGCAGTTCTTC. Its protein product is CASSRRSWIGDEQFF.